Listed below are T cell receptor beta chains from one sample, sequenced in a study of blood T cell repertoires in COVID-19. Generated by immunoSEQ multiplex PCR, the TCRdb table keeps only in-frame clones and is missing some. The sample yields about 270,000 clones, roughly nine tenths seen once. Input material: PBMCs or T cells enriched from blood (not recorded which). The receptors here all came from a woman aged 18-29 years who had recovered from COVID-19. Each CDR3 is given without its conserved first and last residue. Each record gives: CDR3 length, J gene, V gene, CDR3 protein.

11 TRBJ1-1 TRBV14 ASSPWGGTEAF
15 TRBJ2-5 TRBV10-3 AISATNPSGGGETQY
11 TRBJ1-1 TRBV5-4 ASGGDRVSEAF
13 TRBJ2-5 TRBV6-1 ASSESVRGPETQY
13 TRBJ1-6 TRBV25-1 ASSDSWGRLSPLH
10 TRBJ1-2 TRBV5-6 ASSIDSYGYT
11 TRBJ2-2 TRBV29-1 SVGQGWTGELF
11 TRBJ1-6 TRBV7-2 ASSLEKTLPLH
10 TRBJ2-5 TRBV4-1 ASSQAGGTQY
15 TRBJ1-1 TRBV4-1 ASSQDSAGTGVTEAF
15 TRBJ2-7 TRBV4-1 ASSPGVVAGEYYEQY
13 TRBJ1-2 TRBV27 ASKRGGLSFEGYT
12 TRBJ1-2 TRBV5-1 ASSLGDNNYGYT
16 TRBJ1-1 TRBV15 ATSRFRTGGEPNTEAF
11 TRBJ1-2 TRBV7-9 ASSINGLYGYT
14 TRBJ2-7 TRBV5-1 ASSLGGASGSYEQY
14 TRBJ2-6 TRBV12-5 ASARGASSGANVLT
12 TRBJ1-2 TRBV5-6 ASSPAGQSYGYT
16 TRBJ2-5 TRBV18 ASSPPVGGGVGPETQY
13 TRBJ2-3 TRBV9 ASSVVGSEADTQY
13 TRBJ2-3 TRBV11-3 ASSLDGQDTDTQY
12 TRBJ1-1 TRBV29-1 SARGQGANTEAF
14 TRBJ2-7 TRBV19 ASSIKYGFSTYEQY
12 TRBJ1-5 TRBV21-1 ASRAVRPNQPQH
11 TRBJ1-1 TRBV11-2 ASSLEGALEAF
9 TRBJ2-3 TRBV29-1 SGQGPDTQY
12 TRBJ1-2 TRBV15 ATSRDPVNYGYT
13 TRBJ2-3 TRBV30 AWSALAGGTNTQY
12 TRBJ1-1 TRBV9 ASSVVEGYTEAF
13 TRBJ1-6 TRBV7-2 ASSSLGTGGSPLH
14 TRBJ2-3 TRBV5-1 ASSLEGQGLTDTQY
15 TRBJ2-1 TRBV20-1 SASTPRSVAGVREQF
14 TRBJ2-5 TRBV4-2 ASSQITGGKKETQY
13 TRBJ1-5 TRBV9 ASSQGAVSNQPQH
11 TRBJ2-1 TRBV7-2 ASSFGGGDEQF